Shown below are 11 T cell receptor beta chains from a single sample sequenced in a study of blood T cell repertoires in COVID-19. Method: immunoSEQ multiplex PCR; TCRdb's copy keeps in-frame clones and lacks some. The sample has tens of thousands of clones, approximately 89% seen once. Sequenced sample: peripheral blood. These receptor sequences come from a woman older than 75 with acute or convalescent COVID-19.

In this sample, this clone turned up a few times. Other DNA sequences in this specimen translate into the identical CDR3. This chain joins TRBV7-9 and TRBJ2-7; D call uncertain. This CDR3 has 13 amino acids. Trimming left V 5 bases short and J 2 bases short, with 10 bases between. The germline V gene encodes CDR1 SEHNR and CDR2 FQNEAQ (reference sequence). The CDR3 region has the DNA TGTGCCAGCAGCCGAGGATCACCCTACGAGCAGTACTTC. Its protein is CASSRGSPYEQYF.

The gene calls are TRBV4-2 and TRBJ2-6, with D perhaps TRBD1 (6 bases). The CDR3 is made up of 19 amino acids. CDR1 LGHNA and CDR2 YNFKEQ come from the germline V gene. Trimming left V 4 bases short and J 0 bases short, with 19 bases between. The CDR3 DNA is TGTGCCAGCAGCCCAACAGGACCTAGGACAGCCTCTGGGGCCAACGTCCTGACTTTC. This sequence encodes CASSPTGPRTASGANVLTF.

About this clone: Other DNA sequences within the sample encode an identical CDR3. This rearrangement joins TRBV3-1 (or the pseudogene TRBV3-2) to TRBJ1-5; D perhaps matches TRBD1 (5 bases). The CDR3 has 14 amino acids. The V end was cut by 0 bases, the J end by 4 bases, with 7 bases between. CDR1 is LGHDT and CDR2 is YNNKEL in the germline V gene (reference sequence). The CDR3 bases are TGTGCCAGCAGCCAAGACGGGGGGAATCAGCCCCAGCATTTT. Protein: CASSQDGGNQPQHF.

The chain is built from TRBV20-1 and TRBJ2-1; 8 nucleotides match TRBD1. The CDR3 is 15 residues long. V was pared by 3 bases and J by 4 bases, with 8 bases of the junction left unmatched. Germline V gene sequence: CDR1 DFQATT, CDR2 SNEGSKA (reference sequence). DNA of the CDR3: TGCAGTGCTAGTAGTGGGACAGGCAGATACAATGAGCAGTTCTTC. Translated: CSASSGTGRYNEQFF.

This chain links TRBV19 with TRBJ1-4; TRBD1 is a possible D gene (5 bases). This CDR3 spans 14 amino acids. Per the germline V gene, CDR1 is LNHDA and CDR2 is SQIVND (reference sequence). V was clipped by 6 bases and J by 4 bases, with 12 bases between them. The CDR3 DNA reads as TGTGCCAGTAGGCCAGGGTTGGGTAATGAAAAACTGTTTTTT. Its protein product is CASRPGLGNEKLFF.

This chain's CDR3 is CASSPDRVGMNTEAFF. CDR3 DNA sequence: TGCGCCAGCAGCCCTGACAGGGTCGGCATGAACACTGAAGCTTTCTTT. The V gene is TRBV5-1, the J gene TRBJ1-1; 7 bases agree with TRBD1. The V segment lost 4 bases and the J segment 0 bases; nucleotides outside the gene matches: 9. The CDR3 has 16 residues. Germline-derived CDR1 and CDR2 are SGHRS and YFSETQ.

CDR3 DNA: TGTGCCAGCAGCTTAGGCGCACGTAGCTCTGGAAACACCATATATTTT. The encoded protein is CASSLGARSSGNTIYF. V usage is TRBV7-2 and J usage is TRBJ1-3, with D unclear. The CDR3 covers 16 residues. The V gene lost 1 base and the J gene lost 0 bases, with 10 bases spanning the gap. Germline CDR1 reads SGHTA; CDR2 reads FQGNSA.

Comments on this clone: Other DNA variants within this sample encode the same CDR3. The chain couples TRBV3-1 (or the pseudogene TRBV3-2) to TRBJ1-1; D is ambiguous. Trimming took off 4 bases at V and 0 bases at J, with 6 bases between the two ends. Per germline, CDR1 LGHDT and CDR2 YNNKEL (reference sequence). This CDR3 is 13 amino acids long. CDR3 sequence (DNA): TGTGCCAGCAGCCGCGGATTGAACACTGAAGCTTTCTTT. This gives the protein CASSRGLNTEAFF.

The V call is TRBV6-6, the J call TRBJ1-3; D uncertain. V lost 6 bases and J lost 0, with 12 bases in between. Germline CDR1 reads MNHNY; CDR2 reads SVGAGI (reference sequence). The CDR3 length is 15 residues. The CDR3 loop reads CASSPRVSSGNTIYF. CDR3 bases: TGTGCCAGCAGCCCCCGGGTGTCCTCTGGAAACACCATATATTTT.

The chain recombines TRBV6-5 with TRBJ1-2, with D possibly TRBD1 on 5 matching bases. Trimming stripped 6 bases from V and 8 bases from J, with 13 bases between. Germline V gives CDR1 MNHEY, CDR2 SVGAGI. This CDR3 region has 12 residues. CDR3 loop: CASSQGKRGYTF. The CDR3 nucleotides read TGTGCCAGCAGCCAGGGAAAGCGAGGCTACACCTTC.

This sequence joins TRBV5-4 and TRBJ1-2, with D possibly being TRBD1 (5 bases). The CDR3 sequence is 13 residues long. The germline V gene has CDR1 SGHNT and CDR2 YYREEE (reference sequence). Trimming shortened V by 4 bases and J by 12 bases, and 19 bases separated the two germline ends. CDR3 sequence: CASSPLAQGGNTF. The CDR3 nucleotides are TGTGCCAGCAGCCCCCTGGCCCAGGGCGGAAACACCTTC.